The table lists the clone carrying this T cell receptor (beta chain) with many counts. Via MiXCR, TCRdb re-called the RT-PCR reads, giving one row per CDR3 protein. This sample has fewer than 800,000 distinct CDR3 sequences, with 14% found just once. CDR1 SQVTM and CDR2 ANQGSEA come from the germline V gene. The ends lost 7 bases at V and 6 bases at J; junction bases unmatched: 9. CDR3 length equals 14 residues. The clonotype originates from a female donor in good health, serving as a healthy control. Material for sequencing was memory CD4+ T cells from blood. This chain uses TRBV29-1 with TRBJ2-1; 10 nucleotides align to TRBD2. In DNA, the CDR3 is TGCAGCGGAACCGGGACTAGCGCAATCAATGAGCAGTTCTTC. It codes for CSGTGTSAINEQFF.